The clone carrying this TCR beta chain is large in the sample. The antigen remains undetermined. Gene and germline names: mouse. From the germline J gene comes the end of the CDR3, since the read stops 4 residues before it. This specimen comes from a study of CD8+ T cells in alopecia areata. Overall study results and limits: Whereas mice showed it more clearly, TCR sharing across patients was murkier, possibly because of HLA. Lesional scalp, especially alopecia totalis/universalis, showed higher clonality than normal scalp.

Investigators isolated RNA and reverse transcribed it into cDNA to act as the sequencing template. Sequencing used immunoSEQ multiplex PCR; TCRdb keeps in-frame clones, though not all of them. In total the sample includes several thousand clones, none of them seen once. The time point is: mouse skin 6 weeks after grafting, around onset of hair loss. The CDR3 consists of 14 residues. Germline-derived CDR1 and CDR2 are GKSSPN and SITVG. The chain links TRBV31 to TRBJ2-5; 9 nucleotides align to TRBD1. The receptor comes from a C3H/HeJ mouse with alopecia areata. The strain's MHC: H2-k. The sequencing here drew on skin, taken at week 6. CDR3: CAWSLGDREDTQYF. The DNA read from the CDR3 is TGTGCCTGGAGTCTAGGGGACAGGGAGGAC.